This T cell receptor beta chain was captured by sequencing in a study of blood T cell repertoires in COVID-19. Across the study: Sites in the United States, Italy and Spain provided acute and convalescent COVID-19 samples.

Using immunoSEQ multiplex PCR, the repertoire was profiled, and TCRdb retains in-frame clones only, with some absent. The table shows around 250,000 clones, with approximately 90% occurring only once. The origin of this receptor is a man in his forties who had been exposed to COVID-19. Specimen: PBMCs or T cells enriched from blood (not recorded which).

CDR3 in DNA: TGCAGTGCTAACCAGGGGGTGGAACTGTTTTTT. Amino acid sequence: CSANQGVELFF. The chain couples TRBV20-1 to TRBJ1-4, with 7 bases that match TRBD1. Germline CDR1 is DFQATT and CDR2 is SNEGSKA (reference sequence). The CDR3 consists of 11 residues. V gave up 4 bases and J gave up 12 bases; unmatched junction bases: 5.